This T cell receptor (beta chain) came from a study of blood T cells in healthy people across ages. Sample-barcoded 5' priming and a J-beta primer mix drove a second PCR of roughly 6 to 12 cycles. TCRdb independently ran MiXCR on the 5' RACE reads; one entry per CDR3 protein. The sample lists some 880,000 distinct CDR3 sequences; 35% to 40% were seen once. In regard to this clonotype: A much larger clone lies a single base off, so this may be a read error.

Germline CDR1 reads MNHEY; CDR2 reads SVGEGT. The CDR3 is 12 residues long. Sequenced sample: blood. This chain joins TRBV6-2 or TRBV6-3 and TRBJ2-5, with D uncertain. The J call may be faulty, since TRBJ2-1 better matches the DNA end. This receptor was obtained from a man aged 18 to 30 in good health. CDR3 in amino acids: CASSYRLETQFF. In DNA, the CDR3 is TGTGCCAGCAGTTACAGATTAGAGACCCAGTTCTTC.